The T cell receptor beta chain described here comes from a study of T cells in Graves' hyperthyroidism and ophthalmopathy. Study details: Upon initial diagnosis and before any treatment, peripheral blood was collected.

V was shortened by 1 base and J by 7 bases, with 7 bases between the two germline ends. CDR3 length equals 13 residues. Germline V gene lookup returns CDR1 SGHNT and CDR2 YENEEA. This clonotype showed up many times. TCR beta CDR3 region amplification was performed from RNA transcripts. The HTBI primer set drove a first-round RT-PCR of the TCR CDR3. TCRdb re-called the multiplex PCR reads with MiXCR, one entry per CDR3 protein. The sample yields 250,000 or so distinct CDR3 sequences, about 14% seen once. The chain couples TRBV11-3 to TRBJ2-2; D is unclear. The sequence derives from a woman aged 40 to 50 with Graves' hyperthyroidism that later progressed to Graves' ophthalmopathy. Sequencing used blood. CDR3 bases: TGTGCCAGCAGCTTAGGAACCCACGGGGAGCTGTTTTTT. Its translation: CASSLGTHGELFF.